The source of this TCR beta chain is a study of blood T cell repertoires in COVID-19. Study information: Researchers got acute and convalescent COVID-19 samples from the United States, Italy and Spain. The cDNA or gDNA used as material had been derived from T cells, B-cell-depleted T cells, or PBMCs.

This clone was found a few times. In the authors' methods: Reference gene primer amplification gave estimated nucleated cell counts. TCRdb keeps only in-frame clones here, not all; method: immunoSEQ multiplex PCR. The V and J calls and the clone size are those of that table, but D and trimming were determined from the DNA. This table holds around 80,000 clones, about 70% found once. The CDR3 extends over 17 amino acids. Unmatched junction bases numbered 5, after V lost 2 bases and J lost 4 bases. The germline CDR1 and CDR2 sequences are SGDLS and YYNGEE. The chain has TRBV9 and TRBJ2-5; 16 nucleotides match TRBD2. The sequenced material came from peripheral blood. This TCR derives from a man in his fifties with active or convalescent COVID-19. CDR3 amino acids: CASSVAGTSGGAETQYF. The DNA of the CDR3 is TGTGCCAGCAGCGTGGCCGGGACTAGCGGGGGGGCAGAGACCCAGTACTTC.